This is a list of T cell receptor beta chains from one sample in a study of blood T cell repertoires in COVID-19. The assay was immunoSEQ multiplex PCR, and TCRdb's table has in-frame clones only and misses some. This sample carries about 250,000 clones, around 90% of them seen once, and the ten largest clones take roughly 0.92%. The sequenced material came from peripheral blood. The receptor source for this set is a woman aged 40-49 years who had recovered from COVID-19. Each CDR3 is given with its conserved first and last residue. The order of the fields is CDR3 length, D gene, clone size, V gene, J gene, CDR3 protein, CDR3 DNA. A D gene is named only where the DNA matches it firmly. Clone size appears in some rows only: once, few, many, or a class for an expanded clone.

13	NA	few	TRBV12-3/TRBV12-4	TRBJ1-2	CASSLRGTEGYTF	TGTGCCAGCAGTTTGCGGGGAACGGAGGGCTACACCTTC
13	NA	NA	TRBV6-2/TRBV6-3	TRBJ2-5	CASSYDSPETQYF	TGTGCCAGCAGTTACGACAGTCCAGAGACCCAGTACTTC
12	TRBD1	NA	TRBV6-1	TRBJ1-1	CASSGDRGKAFF	TGTGCCAGCAGTGGGGACAGGGGCAAGGCTTTCTTT
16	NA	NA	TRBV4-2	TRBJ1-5	CASSQGEGPGNQPQHF	TGTGCCAGCAGCCAAGGTGAAGGGCCGGGGAATCAGCCCCAGCATTTT
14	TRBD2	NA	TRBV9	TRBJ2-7	CASSVAAGGDEQYF	TGTGCCAGCAGCGTAGCAGCGGGAGGGGACGAGCAGTACTTC
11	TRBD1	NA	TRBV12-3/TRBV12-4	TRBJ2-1	CASSRTGEQFF	TGTGCCAGCAGCCGGACAGGGGAGCAGTTCTTC
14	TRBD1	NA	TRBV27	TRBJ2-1	CASGTGTGADEQFF	TGTGCCAGCGGAACCGGGACAGGGGCCGATGAGCAGTTCTTC
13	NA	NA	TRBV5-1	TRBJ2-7	CASRVGQFYEQYF	TGCGCCAGCAGGGTCGGACAGTTCTACGAGCAGTACTTC
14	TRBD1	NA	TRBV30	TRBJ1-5	CAWKRTGEDQPQHF	TGTGCCTGGAAAAGGACAGGGGAGGACCAGCCCCAGCATTTT
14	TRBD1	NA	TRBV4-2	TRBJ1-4	CASSHAGQGEKLFF	TGTGCCAGCAGCCACGCGGGACAGGGTGAAAAACTGTTTTTT
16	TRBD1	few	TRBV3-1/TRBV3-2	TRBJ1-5	CASSQDGTGGGQPQHF	TGTGCCAGCAGCCAAGATGGTACAGGGGGTGGTCAGCCCCAGCATTTT
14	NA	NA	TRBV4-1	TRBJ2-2	CASSQDPSPGELFF	TGCGCCAGCAGCCAAGATCCCTCCCCCGGGGAGCTGTTTTTT
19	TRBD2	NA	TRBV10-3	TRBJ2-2	CAISESGLAGRANTGELFF	TGTGCCATCAGTGAGTCGGGCCTAGCGGGCCGCGCGAACACCGGGGAGCTGTTTTTT
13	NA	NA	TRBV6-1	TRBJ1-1	CASSEAPGTEAFF	TGTGCCAGCAGTGAAGCTCCCGGGACAGAAGCTTTCTTT
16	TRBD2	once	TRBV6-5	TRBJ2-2	CASSLAGGPGSGELFF	TGTGCCAGCAGTTTAGCGGGAGGGCCGGGGTCCGGGGAGCTGTTTTTT
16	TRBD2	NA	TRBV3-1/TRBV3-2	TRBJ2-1	CASSQPGLLSYNEQFF	TGTGCCAGCAGCCAACCGGGACTACTCTCCTACAATGAGCAGTTCTTC
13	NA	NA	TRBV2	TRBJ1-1	CASLQGYGTEAFF	TGTGCCAGCCTGCAGGGGTATGGCACTGAAGCTTTCTTT
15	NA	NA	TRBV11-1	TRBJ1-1	CASSLRGKMNTEAFF	TGTGCCAGCAGCTTACGCGGGAAGATGAACACTGAAGCTTTCTTT
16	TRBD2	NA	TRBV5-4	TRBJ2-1	CASSSGAGESYNEQFF	TGTGCCAGCAGCTCTGGGGCGGGAGAGTCCTACAATGAGCAGTTCTTC
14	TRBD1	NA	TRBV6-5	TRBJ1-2	CASRPDRGNYGYTF	TGTGCCAGCAGGCCCGACAGGGGTAACTATGGCTACACCTTC
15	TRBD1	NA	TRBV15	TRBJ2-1	CATSRPGQAYNEQFF	TGTGCCACCAGCAGACCGGGACAGGCGTACAATGAGCAGTTCTTC
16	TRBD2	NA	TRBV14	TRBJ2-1	CASSPGLAGAYNEQFF	TGTGCCAGCAGCCCCGGACTAGCGGGAGCTTACAATGAGCAGTTCTTC
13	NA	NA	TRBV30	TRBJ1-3	CAWSDGAGNTIYF	TGTGCCTGGAGTGACGGGGCTGGAAACACCATATATTTT
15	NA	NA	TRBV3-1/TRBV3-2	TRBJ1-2	CASSQLAGSLNGYTF	TGTGCCAGCAGCCAATTGGCAGGAAGTCTCAATGGCTACACCTTC
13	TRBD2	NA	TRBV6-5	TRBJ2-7	CASSQSGRVEQYF	TGTGCCAGCAGCCAGAGCGGGAGGGTCGAGCAGTACTTC
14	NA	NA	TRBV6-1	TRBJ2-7	CASSETGGPSRQYF	TGTGCCAGCAGTGAAACCGGCGGGCCCTCCCGGCAGTACTTC
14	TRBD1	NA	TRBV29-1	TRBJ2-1	CSARDRGPHNEQFF	TGCAGCGCCCGGGACAGGGGGCCCCACAATGAGCAGTTCTTC
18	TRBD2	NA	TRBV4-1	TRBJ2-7	CASSHRTLSGVTSYEQYF	TGCGCCAGCAGCCATCGCACCCTTAGCGGGGTTACCTCCTACGAGCAGTACTTC
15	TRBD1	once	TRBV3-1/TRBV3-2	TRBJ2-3	CASSTTGIATDTQYF	TGTGCCAGCAGCACGACAGGGATTGCCACAGATACGCAGTATTTT
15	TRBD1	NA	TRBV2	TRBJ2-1	CASSPDRGSYNEQFF	TGTGCCAGCAGTCCCGACAGGGGGTCCTACAATGAGCAGTTCTTC
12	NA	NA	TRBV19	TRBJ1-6	CASWGGDSPLHF	TGTGCCAGTTGGGGCGGGGATTCACCCCTCCACTTT
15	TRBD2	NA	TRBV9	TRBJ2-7	CASSVEGLAGAEQYF	TGTGCCAGCAGCGTAGAGGGACTAGCGGGAGCCGAGCAGTACTTC
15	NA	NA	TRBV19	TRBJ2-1	CASSTLGAGSIEQFF	TGTGCCAGTAGTACCCTGGGGGCAGGGAGTATTGAGCAGTTCTTC
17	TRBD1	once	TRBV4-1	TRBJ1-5	CASSLTLGGQGWQPQHF	TGCGCCAGCAGCCTTACATTAGGCGGACAGGGGTGGCAGCCCCAGCATTTT
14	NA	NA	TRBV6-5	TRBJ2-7	CASSYSGGIYEQYF	TGTGCCAGCAGTTACTCCGGCGGTATCTACGAGCAGTACTTC
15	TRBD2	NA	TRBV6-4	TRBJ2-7	CARGSGGRGPYEQYF	TGTGCCAGAGGCTCGGGGGGTAGAGGGCCCTACGAGCAGTACTTC
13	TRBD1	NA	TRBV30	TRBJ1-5	CAWSVQGDQPQHF	TGTGCCTGGAGTGTACAGGGGGATCAGCCCCAGCATTTT
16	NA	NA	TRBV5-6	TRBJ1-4	CASSQRQASFYEKLFF	TGTGCCAGCAGCCAAAGACAGGCCTCCTTTTATGAAAAACTGTTTTTT
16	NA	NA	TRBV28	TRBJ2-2	CASTHVRGHNTGELFF	TGTGCCAGCACCCACGTACGCGGACATAACACCGGGGAGCTGTTTTTT
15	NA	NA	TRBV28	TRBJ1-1	CASSTPQVVDTEAFF	TGTGCCAGCAGTACCCCTCAGGTCGTGGACACTGAAGCTTTCTTT
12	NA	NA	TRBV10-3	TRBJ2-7	CAISSAGNEQYF	TGTGCCATCAGCTCAGCAGGGAACGAGCAGTACTTC
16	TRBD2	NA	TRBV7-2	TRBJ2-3	CASSPRTSGLTDTQYF	TGTGCCAGCAGCCCCAGGACTAGCGGCCTCACAGATACGCAGTATTTT
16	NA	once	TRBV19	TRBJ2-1	CASIGPAGNSYNEQFF	TGTGCCAGTATAGGTCCAGCGGGCAACTCCTACAATGAGCAGTTCTTC
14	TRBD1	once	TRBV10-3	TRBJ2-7	CAISSGTGPYEQYF	TGTGCCATCAGTTCCGGGACAGGTCCCTACGAGCAGTACTTC
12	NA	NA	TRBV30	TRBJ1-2	CAWSPQGGGYTF	TGTGCCTGGAGTCCCCAGGGTGGCGGCTACACCTTC
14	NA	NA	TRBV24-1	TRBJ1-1	CATSGRWLNTEAFF	TGTGCCACCAGTGGGAGGTGGTTGAACACTGAAGCTTTCTTT
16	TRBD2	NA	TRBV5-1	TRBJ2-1	CASSLAPSGSNNEQFF	TGCGCCAGCAGCTTGGCCCCTAGCGGGTCTAACAATGAGCAGTTCTTC